This TCR beta chain stems from a study of glioma-infiltrating T cells. Study-wide results and limits: Above-expected tissue-blood divergence occurred in all gliomas, most in low-grade ones.

This clonotype was found many times. What it recognizes is unknown. Using RNA template, CDR3s of TCR alpha and beta were amplified with iRepertoire arm-PCR. TCRdb processed the multiplex PCR reads anew with MiXCR; each CDR3 protein has one entry. The sample consists of roughly 120,000 distinct CDR3 sequences, approximately 23% of them appearing once. V was clipped by 6 bases and J by 2 bases; unmatched bases: 3. The CDR3 has 14 amino acids. CDR1 and CDR2 (germline): SNHLY, FYNNEI. The specimen sequenced was glioma tissue, nonneoplastic brain tissue, or PBMCs (not recorded which). The chain has TRBV2 and TRBJ2-7, with TRBD2 identical over 11 bases. The source of this sequence is a human donor with low-grade glioma or glioblastoma, undergoing nonglioma brain surgery, or in good health (not recorded which). The CDR3 nucleotides are TGTGCCAGCAGAACTAGCGGGGGACCCTACGAGCAGTACTTC. Protein sequence: CASRTSGGPYEQYF.